Sequencing of this T cell receptor beta chain was carried out in a study of shared clonotypes between healthy human individuals. This table comes from immunoSEQ multiplex PCR, and its TCRdb copy is limited to in-frame clones, with some not included. Altogether over a million clones are present, 78% being singletons, with the ten largest covering roughly 0.56%. CDR3 length equals 14 residues. CDR1 is MDHEN, CDR2 SYDVKM, per germline. V trimming: 6 bases; J trimming: 4 bases; junction bases outside the gene matches: 9. Note on this clone: Its antigen is as yet unknown.

General study results and limits: Naive subsets, compared against memory subsets, generally had larger estimated richness values.

This receptor was obtained from a man between 18 and 29 years old in good health. Some clones in this sample may be carry-over from other donors' samples. J is TRBJ2-7 and V is TRBV28; 7 bases are a match to TRBD2. The specimen was memory CD4+ T cells from PBMCs. Subset of the sample: CD45RA-negative fraction. CDR3 sequence (DNA): TGTGCCAGCAGACCCGGGACTAAAGGGTACGAGCAGTACTTC. This translates into CASRPGTKGYEQYF.